This is a list of T cell receptor beta chains from one sample in a study of blood T cell repertoires in COVID-19. Only in-frame clones appear in the TCRdb table, and some are missing; sequencing was by immunoSEQ multiplex PCR. The table lists around 230,000 clones, approximately 83% of them singletons. Sequenced sample: peripheral blood. The receptors derive from a woman of 80 years or more with acute or convalescent COVID-19. The CDR3 runs from the conserved cysteine through the conserved F or W. D genes are given only for firm matches. Size is stated for part of the rows, as once, few or many counts, or as a class when the clone is expanded.

DNA: TGTGCCAGAAGCTTAGCGGCTAAGCGGCAGGTGATCAATCAGCCCCAGCATTTT
CDR3: CARSLAAKRQVINQPQHF
V: TRBV7-5
J: TRBJ1-5
D: -
size: -

DNA: TGCAGCGTTCGGGGAGGAGGAACTGAAGCTTTCTTT
CDR3: CSVRGGGTEAFF
V: TRBV29-1
J: TRBJ1-1
D: -
size: -

DNA: TGTGCCAGCAGTCGGACTGCCGCGGGCACAGATACGCAGTATTTT
CDR3: CASSRTAAGTDTQYF
V: TRBV7-3
J: TRBJ2-3
D: -
size: -

DNA: TGTGCCAGTAGTTCGACACCGAGCAATCAGCCCCAGCATTTT
CDR3: CASSSTPSNQPQHF
V: TRBV19
J: TRBJ1-5
D: -
size: -

DNA: TGTGCCAGCTCGACGGGGGGGACAAATCAGCCCCAGCATTTT
CDR3: CASSTGGTNQPQHF
V: TRBV28
J: TRBJ1-5
D: -
size: few

DNA: TGTGCCAGCAGCCCTGGACAGGCGGGGGCCAAAAACATTCAGTACTTC
CDR3: CASSPGQAGAKNIQYF
V: TRBV14
J: TRBJ2-4
D: -
size: -

DNA: TGTGCCACCAGCAGAAGCCGGGACTCTAGCAATCAGCCCCAGCATTTT
CDR3: CATSRSRDSSNQPQHF
V: TRBV15
J: TRBJ1-5
D: -
size: -

DNA: TGTGCCAGCGGGGCCACGGTAAATACGCAGTATTTT
CDR3: CASGATVNTQYF
V: TRBV3-1/TRBV3-2
J: TRBJ2-3
D: -
size: -

DNA: TGTGCCAGCAGCCAACATGGGACTACCTACGAGCAGTACTTC
CDR3: CASSQHGTTYEQYF
V: TRBV3-1/TRBV3-2
J: TRBJ2-7
D: TRBD2
size: -

DNA: TGTGCCAGCAGTGGACAGGGTACTAACTATGGCTACACCTTC
CDR3: CASSGQGTNYGYTF
V: TRBV2
J: TRBJ1-2
D: TRBD1
size: -

DNA: TGTGCCAGCAGCACCCCCGGGTCCCAAAAAAACACCATATATTTT
CDR3: CASSTPGSQKNTIYF
V: TRBV3-1/TRBV3-2
J: TRBJ1-3
D: -
size: few

DNA: TGCGCCAGCAGCTCAGGGGCCTACAATGAGCAGTTCTTC
CDR3: CASSSGAYNEQFF
V: TRBV5-1
J: TRBJ2-1
D: -
size: -

DNA: TGTGCCAGCAGCCCTGGACAGGGCACGACCTACACCTTC
CDR3: CASSPGQGTTYTF
V: TRBV7-9
J: TRBJ1-2
D: TRBD1
size: once

DNA: TGTGCCAGCAGTCCCCTAACCCCAGGTGGGGGGGCTAAATTTCGGTACGAGCAGTACTTC
CDR3: CASSPLTPGGGAKFRYEQYF
V: TRBV27
J: TRBJ2-7
D: -
size: -

DNA: TGTGCCAGCAGCTTATCGCGGAACACCGGGGAGCTGTTTTTT
CDR3: CASSLSRNTGELFF
V: TRBV7-3
J: TRBJ2-2
D: -
size: -

DNA: TGTGCCAGCTCCCCGGGGCTAGCGACCAGAGGAGATACGCAGTATTTT
CDR3: CASSPGLATRGDTQYF
V: TRBV18
J: TRBJ2-3
D: -
size: -

DNA: TGTGCCAGCTCACCAGCAAGTCCTACCGACGAGCAGTACTTC
CDR3: CASSPASPTDEQYF
V: TRBV18
J: TRBJ2-7
D: -
size: -

DNA: TGTGCCAGCAGTCTACAGGAAAATCAGCCCCAGCATTTT
CDR3: CASSLQENQPQHF
V: TRBV14
J: TRBJ1-5
D: -
size: -

DNA: TGCGCCAGCAGCTTGGGGACAGCCTTAAACACCGGGGAGCTGTTTTTT
CDR3: CASSLGTALNTGELFF
V: TRBV5-1
J: TRBJ2-2
D: -
size: -

DNA: TGTGCCAGCAGCTTCTGGGGAGGCGGGGATCAGCCCCAGCATTTT
CDR3: CASSFWGGGDQPQHF
V: TRBV5-6
J: TRBJ1-5
D: -
size: -

DNA: TGCGCCAGAGACCTCCTCGATTGGGGCGGTAGGGCTGAAGCTTTCTTT
CDR3: CARDLLDWGGRAEAFF
V: TRBV10-1
J: TRBJ1-1
D: -
size: once

DNA: TGTGCCAGCAGCGTACGGCCAGGGGAGTCACCCCTCCACTTT
CDR3: CASSVRPGESPLHF
V: TRBV9
J: TRBJ1-6
D: -
size: -

DNA: TGTGCCAGCAGCCCAGGCGGCAGGGGAGACTACAATGAGCAGTTCTTC
CDR3: CASSPGGRGDYNEQFF
V: TRBV3-1/TRBV3-2
J: TRBJ2-1
D: -
size: -

DNA: TGTGCCAGCAGCTTGGAGTTGTTTCGGGATCAGCCCCAGCATTTT
CDR3: CASSLELFRDQPQHF
V: TRBV5-5
J: TRBJ1-5
D: -
size: -

DNA: TGTGCCAGCAGCCCCGGGGGGGCGGTAGATACGCAGTATTTT
CDR3: CASSPGGAVDTQYF
V: TRBV7-2
J: TRBJ2-3
D: TRBD2
size: once

DNA: TGTGCCATCAGTGGGACAGGCTACGAGCAGTACTTC
CDR3: CAISGTGYEQYF
V: TRBV10-3
J: TRBJ2-7
D: TRBD1
size: -

DNA: TGTGCCAGCAATAGTATTACAGGGGTGGCTGGAAACACCATATATTTT
CDR3: CASNSITGVAGNTIYF
V: TRBV28
J: TRBJ1-3
D: TRBD1
size: -

DNA: TGTGCCAGCAGTTTAGGGGGACAGGGGGCAGAAAACATTCAGTACTTC
CDR3: CASSLGGQGAENIQYF
V: TRBV28
J: TRBJ2-4
D: TRBD1
size: -

DNA: TGTGCCAGCAGCTCTGGACAGGGCACAGATACGCAGTATTTT
CDR3: CASSSGQGTDTQYF
V: TRBV5-4
J: TRBJ2-3
D: TRBD1
size: few

DNA: TGTGCCAGCAGCCGTAGACAGACCATGAACACTGAAGCTTTCTTT
CDR3: CASSRRQTMNTEAFF
V: TRBV2
J: TRBJ1-1
D: -
size: few

DNA: TGTGCCAGCATGAGGGCCGCTGGGAACACTGAAGCTTTCTTT
CDR3: CASMRAAGNTEAFF
V: TRBV6-5
J: TRBJ1-1
D: -
size: -

DNA: TGTGCCAGCAGTATATATGACAGGGACCATGGCTACACCTTC
CDR3: CASSIYDRDHGYTF
V: TRBV6-5
J: TRBJ1-2
D: TRBD1
size: once

DNA: TGTGCCAGCAGCTCACTAGAATCGGGGGCTGAAGCTTTCTTT
CDR3: CASSSLESGAEAFF
V: TRBV7-3
J: TRBJ1-1
D: -
size: -

DNA: TGCGCCAGCAGCTTGATGGGGACAGGCTACGAGCAGTACTTC
CDR3: CASSLMGTGYEQYF
V: TRBV5-1
J: TRBJ2-7
D: TRBD1
size: once

DNA: TGCGCCAGCAGCTTGCCGGGGTACTACAATGAGCAGTTCTTC
CDR3: CASSLPGYYNEQFF
V: TRBV5-1
J: TRBJ2-1
D: -
size: -

DNA: TGCGCCAGCAGCTCATCCCCAGGGGGCTCGGGAAACACCATATATTTT
CDR3: CASSSSPGGSGNTIYF
V: TRBV5-1
J: TRBJ1-3
D: TRBD1
size: -

DNA: TGTGCCAGCTCACCTAAACAGGGCCCGAACACTGAAGCTTTCTTT
CDR3: CASSPKQGPNTEAFF
V: TRBV18
J: TRBJ1-1
D: -
size: -